This TCR beta chain was sequenced during a study of blood T cell repertoires in COVID-19. Background on the study: Spain, Italy and the United States supplied samples that represented acute and convalescent COVID-19. The cDNA or gDNA used as material had been derived from T cells, B-cell-depleted T cells, or PBMCs.

Per the original methods: Reference gene primer amplification gave estimated nucleated cell counts. TCRdb keeps only in-frame clones here, not all; method: immunoSEQ multiplex PCR. That table gives V, J and clone size, and the DNA gave D and trimming. Here the sample spans more than 110,000 clones, more than 85% being singletons. Looked up from germline, CDR1 is SGHTA and CDR2 is FQGTGA. J was trimmed by 3 bases and V by 5 bases; bases with no gene match: 8. The CDR3 contains 15 residues. The gene calls are TRBV7-3 and TRBJ2-3, with 7 bases identical to TRBD2. The TCR sequence derives from a human donor in a cohort sampled during active COVID-19. The sequencing sample was made of peripheral blood. As DNA, the CDR3 is TGTGCCAGCAGCCCTGGGGGGGGTTGGACAGATACGCAGTATTTT. Encoded protein: CASSPGGGWTDTQYF.